The 6 T cell receptor beta chains below were found in one sample sequenced in a study of regulatory T cells in long-lasting Graves disease. Time point described: newly diagnosed GD, antithyroid drugs for less than 3 months. From RNA extracted from PBMCs, the TCR library was made. CDR3-region Arm-PCR and iRepertoire HTBI primers produced the TCR beta libraries. MiXCR, run by TCRdb on the multiplex PCR reads, gives a single entry per CDR3 protein. The data show 450,000 to 700,000 distinct CDR3 sequences, roughly 14% seen once. This sample was also put to use in a study of T cells in Graves' hyperthyroidism and ophthalmopathy.

Sequencing was performed on peripheral blood mononuclear cells (PBMCs), taken at new diagnosis, from a patient treated with antithyroid drugs. These receptor sequences come from a man aged 30-40 years with Graves disease.

This clonotype has more than one count but fewer than ten. The DNA of the CDR3 is TGCGCCAGCAGCCTGTTGGGACGGGATTTCTACGAGCAGTACTTC. Protein product: CASSLLGRDFYEQYF. The gene calls are TRBV5-1 and TRBJ2-7; D is perhaps TRBD1 or TRBD2 (5 bases each). The germline V and J ends were trimmed by 4 bases and 3 bases, with 17 bases remaining between them. This CDR3 is 15 amino acids long. Germline V CDR1 and CDR2: SGHRS, YFSETQ.

This clonotype was counted a few times. The CDR3 does not close with the conserved phenylalanine or tryptophan, likely indicating a read error. The gene calls are TRBV18 and TRBJ2-1; D remains unclear. The V end was cut by 10 bases, the J end by 7 bases, with 14 bases between. CDR1 and CDR2 from the germline V gene are KGHSH and LQKENI. This CDR3 comprises 12 residues. The CDR3 region has the DNA TGTGCCACCTTCGAGCGATCGAATGAGCAGTTCCTC. This codes for CATFERSNEQFL.

The chain joins TRBV20-1 to TRBJ2-2; 8 nucleotides line up with TRBD2. The CDR3 loop spans 13 amino acids. Looked up from germline, CDR1 is DFQATT and CDR2 is SNEGSKA (reference sequence). V lost 6 bases and J lost 6; bases outside the gene matches: 6. The CDR3 protein is CSASGRSPGELFF. CDR3 sequence (DNA): TGCAGTGCGAGCGGGAGAAGCCCCGGGGAGCTGTTTTTT.

V usage is TRBV15 and J usage is TRBJ2-1; 13 nucleotides match TRBD2. V trimming: 7 bases; J trimming: 6 bases; junction bases outside the gene matches: 9. Germline CDR1 LNHNV, CDR2 YYDKDF (reference sequence). The CDR3 loop spans 16 amino acids. The CDR3 sequence: CATKSSTSGRVNEQFF. DNA for the CDR3: TGTGCCACCAAGTCCAGTACTAGCGGGAGGGTCAATGAGCAGTTCTTC. Combining the CDR3 with reference TRBV15 and TRBJ2-1 gives the whole variable domain DAMVIQNPRYQVTQFGKPVTLSCSQTLNHNVMYWYQQKSSQAPKLLFHYYDKDFNNEADTPDNFQSRRPNTSFCFLDIRSPGLGDTAMYLCATKSSTSGRVNEQFFGPGTRLTVL.

This clonotype was seen more than once but under ten times. This chain joins TRBV7-3 and TRBJ2-2; no clear D gene. This CDR3 region has 14 residues. From germline, CDR1 is SGHTA and CDR2 FQGTGA. With 2 bases removed from V and 2 bases from J, the gap between germline ends came to 6 bases. The chain's CDR3 is CASSLYSNTGELFF. The CDR3 coding sequence is TGTGCCAGCAGCTTATACAGTAACACCGGGGAGCTGTTTTTT.

This clonotype was seen only a few times. The chain couples TRBV5-1 to TRBJ2-2, with no clear D. The CDR3 contains 14 residues. Trimming left V 4 bases short and J 2 bases short, with 9 bases between. Germline lookup yields CDR1 SGHRS and CDR2 YFSETQ. This CDR3 reads CASSRNRNTGELFF. The CDR3 nucleotides read TGCGCCAGCAGCAGAAACAGAAACACCGGGGAGCTGTTTTTT.